Described below is a single T cell receptor (beta chain) sequence and its context. The antigen is undetermined. Germline V CDR1 and CDR2: LNHNV, YYDKDF (reference sequence). Trimming took 3 bases from V and 2 from J, leaving 13 bases between them. The CDR3 contains 15 residues. MiXCR was run by TCRdb on the multiplex PCR reads, yielding one entry per CDR3 protein. This repertoire shows about 230,000 distinct CDR3 sequences, 32% found once; its top ten account for 1.1% to 1.5%. This sample stems from a study of breast tumors, draining lymph nodes, adjacent tissues. Notes on the study in general: Compared with lymph nodes, tumors were less diverse; compared with nontumor tissue, more. The data were judged consistent with most tumor T cells coming from lymph node and expanding in tumor. Tumor T cell lymph node origin was a supported hypothesis, not proven.

Samples came from axillary lymph nodes draining the breast cancer. The chain links TRBV15 to TRBJ1-2; tentative D call: TRBD1 (6 bases). Material for sequencing was axillary lymph node tissue. The sequence derives from a female donor with breast cancer. Some clones in this sample may be carry-over from other donors' samples. CDR3 region: CATSSEWQGNYGYTF. The CDR3 DNA is TGTGCCACCAGCAGTGAATGGCAGGGGAACTATGGCTACACCTTC. Complete variable domain (other parts from reference TRBV15 and TRBJ1-2): DAMVIQNPRYQVTQFGKPVTLSCSQTLNHNVMYWYQQKSSQAPKLLFHYYDKDFNNEADTPDNFQSRRPNTSFCFLDIRSPGLGDTAMYLCATSSEWQGNYGYTFGSGTRLTVV.